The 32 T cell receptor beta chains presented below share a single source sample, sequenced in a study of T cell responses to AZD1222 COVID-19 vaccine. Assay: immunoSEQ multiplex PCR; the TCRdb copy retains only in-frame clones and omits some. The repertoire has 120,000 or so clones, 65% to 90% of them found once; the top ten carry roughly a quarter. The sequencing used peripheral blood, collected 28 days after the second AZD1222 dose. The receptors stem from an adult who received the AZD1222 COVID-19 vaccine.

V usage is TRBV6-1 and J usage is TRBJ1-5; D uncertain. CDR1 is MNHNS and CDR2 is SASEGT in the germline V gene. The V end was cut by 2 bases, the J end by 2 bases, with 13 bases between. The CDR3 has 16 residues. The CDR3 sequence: CASSEREGSGNQPQHF. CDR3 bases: TGTGCCAGCAGTGAAAGGGAGGGTTCGGGCAATCAGCCCCAGCATTTT.

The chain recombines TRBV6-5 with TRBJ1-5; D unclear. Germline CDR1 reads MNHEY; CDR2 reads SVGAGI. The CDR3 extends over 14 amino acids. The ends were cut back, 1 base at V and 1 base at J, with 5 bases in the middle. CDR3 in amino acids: CASSYLGSNQPQHF. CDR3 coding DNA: TGTGCCAGCAGTTACTTGGGCAGCAATCAGCCCCAGCATTTT.

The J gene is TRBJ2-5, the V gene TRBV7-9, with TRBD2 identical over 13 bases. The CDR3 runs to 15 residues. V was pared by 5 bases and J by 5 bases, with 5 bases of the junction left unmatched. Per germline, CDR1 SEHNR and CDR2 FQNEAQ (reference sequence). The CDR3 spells CASSVTSGGAETQYF. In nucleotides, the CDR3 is TGTGCCAGCAGCGTTACTAGCGGGGGGGCTGAGACCCAGTACTTC.

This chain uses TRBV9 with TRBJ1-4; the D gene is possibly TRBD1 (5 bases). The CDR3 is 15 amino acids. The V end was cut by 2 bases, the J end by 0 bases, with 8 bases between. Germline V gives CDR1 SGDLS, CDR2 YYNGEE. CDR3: CASSVKGSTNEKLFF. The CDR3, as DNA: TGTGCCAGCAGCGTCAAGGGGTCAACTAATGAAAAACTGTTTTTT.

CDR3 nucleotide sequence: TGTGCCAGCTCACCTTCCGGGACAGTTGCCTACGAGCAGTACTTC. This encodes CASSPSGTVAYEQYF. V gene TRBV18 combines with J gene TRBJ2-7, with TRBD1 identical over 7 bases. The CDR3 runs 15 residues. CDR1 and CDR2 from the germline V gene are KGHSH and LQKENI. The junction had 7 bases not matched to a gene; V was cut back by 3 bases and J by 2 bases.

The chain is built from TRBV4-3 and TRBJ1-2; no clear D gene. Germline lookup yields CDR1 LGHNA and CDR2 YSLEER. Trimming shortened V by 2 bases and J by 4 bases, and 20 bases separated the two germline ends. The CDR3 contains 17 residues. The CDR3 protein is CASSQTKGQVGFYGYTF. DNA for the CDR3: TGCGCCAGCAGCCAAACCAAAGGGCAGGTTGGATTCTATGGCTACACCTTC.

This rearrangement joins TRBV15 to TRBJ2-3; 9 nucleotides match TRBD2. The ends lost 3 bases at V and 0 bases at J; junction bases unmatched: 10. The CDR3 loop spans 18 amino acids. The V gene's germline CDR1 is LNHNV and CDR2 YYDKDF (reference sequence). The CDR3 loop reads CATSSPKTSGASTDTQYF. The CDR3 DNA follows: TGTGCCACCAGCAGCCCCAAGACTAGCGGTGCCAGCACAGATACGCAGTATTTT.

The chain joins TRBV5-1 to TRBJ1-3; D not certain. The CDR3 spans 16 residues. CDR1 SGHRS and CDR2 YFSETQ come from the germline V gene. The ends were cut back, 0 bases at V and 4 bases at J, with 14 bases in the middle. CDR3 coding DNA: TGCGCCAGCAGCTTGGGGGGAGTTCTATCGGGAAACACCATATATTTT. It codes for CASSLGGVLSGNTIYF.

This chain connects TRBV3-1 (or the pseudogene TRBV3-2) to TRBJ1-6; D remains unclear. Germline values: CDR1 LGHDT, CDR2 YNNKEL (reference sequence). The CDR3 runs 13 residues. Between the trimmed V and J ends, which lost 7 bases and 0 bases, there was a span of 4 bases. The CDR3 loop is CASTSSYNSPLHF. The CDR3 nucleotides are TGTGCCAGCACAAGCTCCTATAATTCACCCCTCCACTTT.

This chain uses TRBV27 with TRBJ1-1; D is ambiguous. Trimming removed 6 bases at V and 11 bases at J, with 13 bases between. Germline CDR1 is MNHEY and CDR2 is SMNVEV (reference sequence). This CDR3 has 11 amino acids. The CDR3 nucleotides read TGTGCCAGCAGGACCCGGCTGCAGGCTTTCTTT. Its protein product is CASRTRLQAFF.

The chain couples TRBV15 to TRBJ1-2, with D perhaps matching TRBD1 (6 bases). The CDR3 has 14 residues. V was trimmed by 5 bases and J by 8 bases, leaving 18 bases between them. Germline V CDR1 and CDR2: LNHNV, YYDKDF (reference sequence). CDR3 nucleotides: TGTGCCACCAGCCCGCGGATAACAGGGTGGGGCTACACCTTC. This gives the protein CATSPRITGWGYTF.

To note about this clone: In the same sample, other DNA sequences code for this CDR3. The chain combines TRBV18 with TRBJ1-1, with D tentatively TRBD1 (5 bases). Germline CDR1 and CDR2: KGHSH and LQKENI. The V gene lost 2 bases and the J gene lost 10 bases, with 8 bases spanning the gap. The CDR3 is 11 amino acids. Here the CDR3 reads CASSPTGVAFF. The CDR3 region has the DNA TGTGCCAGCTCACCAACAGGAGTAGCTTTCTTT.

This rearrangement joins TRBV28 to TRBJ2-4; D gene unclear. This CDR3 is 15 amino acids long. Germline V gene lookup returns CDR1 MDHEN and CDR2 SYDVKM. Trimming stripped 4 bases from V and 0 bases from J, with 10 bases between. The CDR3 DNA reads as TGTGCCAGCAGTTCCCGGTGGCTAGCCAAAAACATTCAGTACTTC. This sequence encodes CASSSRWLAKNIQYF.

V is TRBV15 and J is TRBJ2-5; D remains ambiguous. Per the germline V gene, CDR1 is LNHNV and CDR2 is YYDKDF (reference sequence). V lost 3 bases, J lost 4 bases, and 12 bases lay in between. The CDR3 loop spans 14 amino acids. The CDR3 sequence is CATSRGYVVETQYF. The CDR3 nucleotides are TGTGCCACCAGCAGGGGATATGTGGTAGAGACCCAGTACTTC.

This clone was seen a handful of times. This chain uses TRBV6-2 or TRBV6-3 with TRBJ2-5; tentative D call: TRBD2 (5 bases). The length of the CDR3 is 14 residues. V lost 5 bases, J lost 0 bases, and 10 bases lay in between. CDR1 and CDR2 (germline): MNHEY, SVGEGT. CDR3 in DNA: TGTGCCAGCAGTCCCCGACTATACCAAGAGACCCAGTACTTC. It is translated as CASSPRLYQETQYF.

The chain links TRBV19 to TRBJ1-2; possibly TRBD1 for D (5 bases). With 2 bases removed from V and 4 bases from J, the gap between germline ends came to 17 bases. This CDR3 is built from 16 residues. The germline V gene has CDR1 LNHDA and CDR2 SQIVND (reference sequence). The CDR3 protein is CASSINLRQGIYGYTF. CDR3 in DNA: TGTGCCAGTAGTATAAATCTGAGGCAGGGAATCTATGGCTACACCTTC.

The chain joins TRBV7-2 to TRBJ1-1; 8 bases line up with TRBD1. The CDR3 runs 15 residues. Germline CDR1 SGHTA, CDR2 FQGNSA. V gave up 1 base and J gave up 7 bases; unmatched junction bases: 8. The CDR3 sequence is CASSLGGRGRGEAFF. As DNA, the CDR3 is TGTGCCAGCAGCTTAGGCGGCAGGGGGCGCGGTGAAGCTTTCTTT. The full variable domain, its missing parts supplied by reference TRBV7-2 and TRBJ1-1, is GAGVSQSPSNKVTEKGKDVELRCDPISGHTALYWYRQSLGQGLEFLIYFQGNSAPDKSGLPSDRFSAERTGGSVSTLTIQRTQQEDSAVYLCASSLGGRGRGEAFFGQGTRLTVV.

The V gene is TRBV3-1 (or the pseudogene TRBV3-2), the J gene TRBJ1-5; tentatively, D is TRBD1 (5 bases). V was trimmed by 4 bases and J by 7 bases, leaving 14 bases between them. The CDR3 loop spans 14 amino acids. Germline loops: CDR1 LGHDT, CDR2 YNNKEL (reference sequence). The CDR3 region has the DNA TGTGCCAGCAGCCTGGCCGGGGGGAGGCAGCCCCAGCATTTT. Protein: CASSLAGGRQPQHF.

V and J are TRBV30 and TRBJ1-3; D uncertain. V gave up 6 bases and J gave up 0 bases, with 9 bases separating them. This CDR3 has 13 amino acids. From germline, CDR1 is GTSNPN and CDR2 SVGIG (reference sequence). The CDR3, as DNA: TGTGCCTGCCCTGTATTCTCTGGAAACACCATATATTTT. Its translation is CACPVFSGNTIYF.

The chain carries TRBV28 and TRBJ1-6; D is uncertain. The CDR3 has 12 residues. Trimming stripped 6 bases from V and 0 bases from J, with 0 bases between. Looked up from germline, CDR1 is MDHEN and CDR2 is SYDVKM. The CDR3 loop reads CASSSYNSPLHF. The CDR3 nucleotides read TGTGCCAGCAGCTCCTATAATTCACCCCTCCACTTT.

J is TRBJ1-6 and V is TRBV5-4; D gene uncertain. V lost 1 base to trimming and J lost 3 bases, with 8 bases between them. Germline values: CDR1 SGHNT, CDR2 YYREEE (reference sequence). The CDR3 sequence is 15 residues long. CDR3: CASSLTPSYNSPLHF. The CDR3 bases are TGTGCCAGCAGCTTGACCCCCAGCTATAATTCACCCCTCCACTTT. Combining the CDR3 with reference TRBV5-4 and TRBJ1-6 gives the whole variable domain ETGVTQSPTHLIKTRGQQVTLRCSSQSGHNTVSWYQQALGQGPQFIFQYYREEENGRGNFPPRFSGLQFPNYSSELNVNALELDDSALYLCASSLTPSYNSPLHFGNGTRLTVT.

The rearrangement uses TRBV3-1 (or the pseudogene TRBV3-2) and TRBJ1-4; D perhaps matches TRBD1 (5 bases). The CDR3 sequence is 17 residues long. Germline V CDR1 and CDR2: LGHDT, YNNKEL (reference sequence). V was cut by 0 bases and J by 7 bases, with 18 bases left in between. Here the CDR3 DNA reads TGTGCCAGCAGCCAAGATCTTGGAGGGACCAGGAGTGAAAAACTGTTTTTT. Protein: CASSQDLGGTRSEKLFF.

The CDR3 coding sequence is TGTGCCAGCAGCCCTCAACGGTCAGGGGACTTAGACTATGGCTACACCTTC. It specifies CASSPQRSGDLDYGYTF. The chain recombines TRBV4-2 with TRBJ1-2; weak D call: TRBD1 (6 bases). CDR3 length: 17 residues. Germline V gene sequence: CDR1 LGHNA, CDR2 YNFKEQ. V lost 4 bases, J lost 3 bases, and 21 bases lay in between.

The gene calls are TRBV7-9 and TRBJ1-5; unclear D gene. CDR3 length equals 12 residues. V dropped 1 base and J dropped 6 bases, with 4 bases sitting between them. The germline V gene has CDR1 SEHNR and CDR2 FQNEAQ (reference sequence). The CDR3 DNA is TGTGCCAGCAGCTTAGGGCTTCAGCCCCAGCATTTT. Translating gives CASSLGLQPQHF.

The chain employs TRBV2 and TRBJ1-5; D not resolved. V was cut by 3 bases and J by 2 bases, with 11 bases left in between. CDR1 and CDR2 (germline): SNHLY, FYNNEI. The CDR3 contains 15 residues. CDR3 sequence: CASSEAQLGNQPQHF. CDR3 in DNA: TGTGCCAGCAGTGAGGCACAGCTCGGCAATCAGCCCCAGCATTTT.

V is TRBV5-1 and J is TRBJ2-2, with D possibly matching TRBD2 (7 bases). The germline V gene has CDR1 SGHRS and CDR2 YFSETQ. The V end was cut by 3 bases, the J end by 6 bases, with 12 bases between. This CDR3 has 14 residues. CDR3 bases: TGCGCCAGCAGCTGGCGGGGGCACGCCGGGGAGCTGTTTTTT. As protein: CASSWRGHAGELFF.

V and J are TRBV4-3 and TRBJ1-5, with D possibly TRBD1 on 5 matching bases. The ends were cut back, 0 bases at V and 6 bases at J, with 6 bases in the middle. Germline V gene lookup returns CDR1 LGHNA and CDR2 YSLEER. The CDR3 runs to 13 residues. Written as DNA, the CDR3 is TGCGCCAGCAGCCAAGATCAGGGTCAGCCCCAGCATTTT. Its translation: CASSQDQGQPQHF.

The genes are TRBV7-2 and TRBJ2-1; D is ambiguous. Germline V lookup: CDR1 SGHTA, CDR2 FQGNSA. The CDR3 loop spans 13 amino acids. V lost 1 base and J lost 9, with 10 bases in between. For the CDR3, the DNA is TGTGCCAGCAGCTTAGTAGGTTGGAGTGAGCAGTTCTTC. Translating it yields CASSLVGWSEQFF.

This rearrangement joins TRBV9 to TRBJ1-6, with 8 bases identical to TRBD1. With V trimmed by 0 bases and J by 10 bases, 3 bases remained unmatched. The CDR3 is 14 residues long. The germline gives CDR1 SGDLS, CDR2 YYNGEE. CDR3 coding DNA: TGTGCCAGCAGCGTAGGTGACAGGGGATCACCCCTCCACTTT. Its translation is CASSVGDRGSPLHF.

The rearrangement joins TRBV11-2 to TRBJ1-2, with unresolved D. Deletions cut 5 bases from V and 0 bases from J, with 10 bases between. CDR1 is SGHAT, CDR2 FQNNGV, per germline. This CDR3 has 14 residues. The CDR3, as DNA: TGTGCCAGCAGCCCTGAAAGGACTAACTATGGCTACACCTTC. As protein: CASSPERTNYGYTF.

CDR3 DNA: TGTGCCAGCACCCTGGGCGGGACAGAGGGCGCAGAGACCCAGTACTTC. Residues: CASTLGGTEGAETQYF. The V and J genes are TRBV28 and TRBJ2-5, with D tentatively TRBD1 (7 bases). Trimming took 7 bases from V and 4 from J, leaving 22 bases between them. CDR3 size: 16 residues. Germline CDR1 and CDR2: MDHEN and SYDVKM.

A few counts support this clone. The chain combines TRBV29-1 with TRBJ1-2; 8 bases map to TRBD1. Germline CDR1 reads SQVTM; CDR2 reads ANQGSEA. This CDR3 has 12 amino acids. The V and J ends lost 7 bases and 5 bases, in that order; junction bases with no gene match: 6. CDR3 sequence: CSARTGKYGYTF. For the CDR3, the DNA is TGCAGCGCCCGGACAGGGAAGTATGGCTACACCTTC.